Shown below are 24 T cell receptor beta chains from a single sample sequenced in a study of OX40 agonist ivuxolimab in advanced cancers. Sequenced by immunoSEQ multiplex PCR; TCRdb stores in-frame clones only, minus some. The profile shows 95,000 to 150,000 clones, roughly 90% of them singletons. This specimen was CD4+ or CD8+ T cells sorted from blood, taken in a trial of the OX40 agonist ivuxolimab. The receptors here all came from an adult with an advanced solid tumor such as melanoma, head and neck, liver or kidney cancer.

The rearrangement links TRBV10-1 to TRBJ2-3, with 8 bases that match TRBD1. The V segment lost 0 bases and the J segment 10 bases; nucleotides outside the gene matches: 6. Germline V gene sequence: CDR1 WNHNN, CDR2 SYGVQD (reference sequence). This CDR3 has 14 residues. The CDR3 spells CASSESSGTGAQYF. The DNA of the CDR3 is TGCGCCAGCAGTGAGTCCTCCGGGACAGGAGCGCAGTATTTT.

The count of this clone is one. The V call is TRBV7-2, the J call TRBJ2-7; D is perhaps TRBD1 (6 bases). V was pared by 5 bases and J by 5 bases, with 16 bases between. This CDR3 is built from 14 residues. The germline V gene has CDR1 SGHTA and CDR2 FQGNSA. The CDR3 region is CASSVPQGWDEQYF. CDR3 nucleotides: TGTGCCAGCAGCGTACCCCAGGGGTGGGACGAGCAGTACTTC.

This rearrangement joins TRBV6-5 to TRBJ1-1, with 11 positions matching TRBD1. Germline CDR1 is MNHEY and CDR2 is SVGAGI. V gave up 10 bases and J gave up 4 bases; unmatched junction bases: 11. The CDR3 is 15 amino acids. CDR3: CATSPDRGRGTEAFF. In DNA, the CDR3 is TGTGCCACCTCCCCGGACAGGGGGCGAGGCACTGAAGCTTTCTTT.

The chain joins TRBV7-9 to TRBJ2-1; 7 nucleotides align to TRBD2. V gave up 4 bases and J gave up 6 bases; unmatched junction bases: 12. CDR3 length: 16 residues. Germline V lookup: CDR1 SEHNR, CDR2 FQNEAQ (reference sequence). Here the CDR3 DNA reads TGTGCCAGCAGCTCATGGAGGGCAGCGGGGCCCAATGAGCAGTTCTTC. It translates to CASSSWRAAGPNEQFF.

Details on this clone: One end of the junction varies from germline; a read error may be responsible. The V call is TRBV20-1, the J call TRBJ1-4, with no clear D. Germline values: CDR1 DFQATT, CDR2 SNEGSKA (reference sequence). This CDR3 has 8 residues. The CDR3 is CSAPSAVF. For the CDR3, the DNA is TGCAGTGCTCCCTCGGCGGTTTTT.

This sequence joins TRBV27 and TRBJ2-5, with a weak D call TRBD2 (7 bases). Germline CDR1 is MNHEY and CDR2 is SMNVEV (reference sequence). This CDR3 has 16 amino acids. V dropped 3 bases and J dropped 3 bases, with 17 bases sitting between them. This chain's CDR3 is CASSFYGGHGKETQYF. Here the CDR3 DNA reads TGTGCCAGCAGTTTTTACGGGGGGCATGGGAAAGAGACCCAGTACTTC.

V usage is TRBV5-8 and J usage is TRBJ2-7; D is possibly TRBD2 (6 bases). The V gene lost 2 bases and the J gene lost 8 bases, with 14 bases spanning the gap. In germline, CDR1 is SGHTS, CDR2 YDEGEE. The CDR3 runs to 13 residues. CDR3 sequence (DNA): TGTGCCAGCAGCTTTGGAGGGGAGCCCCAGCAGTACTTC. This encodes CASSFGGEPQQYF.

The J gene is TRBJ1-1, the V gene TRBV5-4; D remains unclear. The ends were cut back, 4 bases at V and 1 base at J, with 14 bases in the middle. The CDR3 extends over 15 amino acids. The germline CDR1 and CDR2 sequences are SGHNT and YYREEE (reference sequence). CDR3 sequence reads: CASSILSGSNTEAFF. CDR3 sequence (DNA): TGTGCCAGCAGCATACTGTCGGGGTCGAACACTGAAGCTTTCTTT.

The V gene is TRBV25-1, the J gene TRBJ1-2; D not resolved. Germline-derived CDR1 and CDR2 are MGHDK and SYGVNS. The CDR3 is 14 amino acids. V shed 5 bases and J shed 2 bases, with 12 bases lying between them. This CDR3 reads CASSLAGVNYGYTF. The CDR3 coding sequence is TGTGCCAGCAGTTTAGCCGGGGTGAACTATGGCTACACCTTC.

The genes are TRBV6-5 and TRBJ1-1; D is unresolved. CDR1 and CDR2 (germline): MNHEY, SVGAGI. Trimming cost V 7 bases and J 3 bases, with 15 bases left between them. This CDR3 spans 14 amino acids. This chain's CDR3 is CASTLRDIHTEAFF. The CDR3 bases are TGTGCCAGCACCTTACGCGACATCCACACTGAAGCTTTCTTT.

The rearrangement links TRBV28 to TRBJ2-1; TRBD2 matches at 8 bases. This CDR3 region has 16 residues. Germline-derived CDR1 and CDR2 are MDHEN and SYDVKM. V trimming: 8 bases; J trimming: 4 bases; junction bases outside the gene matches: 13. CDR3 sequence: CASGREGPPTYNEQFF. DNA of the CDR3: TGTGCCAGCGGACGGGAGGGCCCTCCGACATACAATGAGCAGTTCTTC.

The chain carries TRBV18 and TRBJ2-3; TRBD2 agrees at 16 bases. Germline V CDR1 and CDR2: KGHSH, LQKENI. CDR3 length: 16 residues. Trimming at V came to 3 bases and at J to 6 bases, leaving 3 bases not matched to a gene. The CDR3 DNA follows: TGTGCCAGCTCACCGGGACTAGCGGGAGGGATGGATACGCAGTATTTT. It translates to CASSPGLAGGMDTQYF. The full variable domain, in which reference TRBV18 and TRBJ2-3 provide the parts outside the CDR3, is NAGVMQNPRHLVRRRGQEARLRCSPMKGHSHVYWYRQLPEEGLKFMVYLQKENIIDESGMPKERFSAEFPKEGPSILRIQQVVRGDSAAYFCASSPGLAGGMDTQYFGPGTRLTVL.

This chain joins TRBV27 and TRBJ1-5; D not resolved. V lost 0 bases, J lost 5 bases, and 8 bases lay in between. Germline CDR1 is MNHEY and CDR2 is SMNVEV (reference sequence). This CDR3 region has 14 residues. This chain's CDR3 is CASSLSTAYQPQHF. The CDR3 bases are TGTGCCAGCAGTTTATCCACAGCCTATCAGCCCCAGCATTTT.

This chain uses TRBV4-1 with TRBJ2-7; 7 positions agree with TRBD2. The CDR3 has 16 amino acids. Trimming cost V 1 base and J 1 base; bases outside gene matches: 7. Looked up from germline, CDR1 is MGHRA and CDR2 is YSYEKL. The CDR3 loop reads CASSQVLSGTSYEQYF. CDR3 nucleotides: TGCGCCAGCAGCCAAGTTTTAAGCGGGACTTCCTACGAGCAGTACTTC.

V and J are TRBV29-1 and TRBJ2-7; no firm D call. The CDR3 covers 14 residues. Trimming took 1 base from V and 1 from J, leaving 11 bases between them. CDR1 and CDR2 (germline): SQVTM, ANQGSEA. DNA of the CDR3: TGCAGCGTTGAAGCACTGCCCTTTTCCTACGAGCAGTACTTC. This codes for CSVEALPFSYEQYF.

V and J are TRBV7-6 and TRBJ2-3, with D perhaps matching TRBD1 or TRBD2 (5 bases each). Looked up from germline, CDR1 is SGHVS and CDR2 is FNYEAQ. The CDR3 length is 15 residues. V dropped 2 bases and J dropped 4 bases, with 13 bases sitting between them. The CDR3 bases are TGTGCCAGCAGCTTACGTGGGACCCCGTCAGATACGCAGTATTTT. It is translated as CASSLRGTPSDTQYF.

This chain links TRBV30 with TRBJ1-1, with D unresolved. Trimming shortened V by 0 bases and J by 4 bases, and 6 bases separated the two germline ends. This CDR3 spans 12 amino acids. The germline gives CDR1 GTSNPN, CDR2 SVGIG (reference sequence). CDR3 bases: TGTGCCTGGAGTGTACTAGCCACTGAAGCTTTCTTT. This gives the protein CAWSVLATEAFF.

Only one count was recorded for this clone. This rearrangement joins TRBV27 to TRBJ1-2; 8 nucleotides align to TRBD1. The CDR3 is made up of 17 amino acids. The germline gives CDR1 MNHEY, CDR2 SMNVEV (reference sequence). Trimming at V came to 5 bases and at J to 2 bases, leaving 13 bases not matched to a gene. CDR3 residues: CASSPFPMDRVNYGYTF. The CDR3 nucleotides read TGTGCCAGCAGTCCGTTCCCGATGGACAGGGTCAACTATGGCTACACCTTC.

This clone showed up just once. The chain joins TRBV30 to TRBJ1-4; 8 bases are shared with TRBD1. V lost 7 bases and J lost 6; bases outside the gene matches: 16. The CDR3 has 16 amino acids. Germline-derived CDR1 and CDR2 are GTSNPN and SVGIG (reference sequence). The chain's CDR3 is CASTDATGEADEKLFF. The CDR3 DNA reads TGTGCCTCCACCGACGCGACAGGGGAGGCAGATGAAAAACTGTTTTTT.

The V call is TRBV27, the J call TRBJ2-1; D remains ambiguous. Germline CDR1 reads MNHEY; CDR2 reads SMNVEV (reference sequence). V lost 5 bases, J lost 7 bases, and 9 bases lay in between. This CDR3 is 12 amino acids long. CDR3 DNA sequence: TGTGCCAGCAGTCGGTTGGGGAATGAGCAGTTCTTC. This gives the protein CASSRLGNEQFF.

This chain connects TRBV30 to TRBJ1-1; D possibly corresponds to TRBD1 (5 bases). Germline CDR1 GTSNPN, CDR2 SVGIG (reference sequence). Trimming left V 8 bases short and J 3 bases short, with 13 bases between. The CDR3 runs 12 residues. The CDR3 bases are TGTGCCAGGGACCGGGGGGACACTGAAGCTTTCTTT. Residues: CARDRGDTEAFF.

The V gene is TRBV7-2, the J gene TRBJ2-1, with 10 bases fitting TRBD2. Germline assignment: CDR1 SGHTA and CDR2 FQGNSA. There are 15 residues in the CDR3. J was trimmed by 7 bases and V by 6 bases; bases with no gene match: 9. Here the CDR3 DNA reads TGTGCCAGCAGTCGGACTAGCGGTGGGGGAAATGAGCAGTTCTTC. Translated, it gives CASSRTSGGGNEQFF. Variable domain in full (rest from reference TRBV7-2 and TRBJ2-1): GAGVSQSPSNKVTEKGKDVELRCDPISGHTALYWYRQSLGQGLEFLIYFQGNSAPDKSGLPSDRFSAERTGGSVSTLTIQRTQQEDSAVYLCASSRTSGGGNEQFFGPGTRLTVL.

V gene TRBV6-6 combines with J gene TRBJ2-4, with no clear D. The germline V and J ends were trimmed by 7 bases and 8 bases, with 9 bases remaining between them. CDR3 length: 11 amino acids. The V gene's germline CDR1 is MNHNY and CDR2 SVGAGI (reference sequence). The CDR3 nucleotides read TGTGCCAGCACTCTCCAAGACATTCAGTACTTC. Amino acid sequence: CASTLQDIQYF.

This clone appeared a single time. CDR3 amino acids: CASSLTAYEQYF. Written as DNA, the CDR3 is TGTGCCAGCAGTTTGACAGCCTACGAGCAGTACTTC. The chain carries TRBV28 and TRBJ2-7; D is possibly TRBD1 (5 bases). Germline-derived CDR1 and CDR2 are MDHEN and SYDVKM. CDR3 size: 12 residues. V was clipped by 3 bases and J by 2 bases, with 5 bases between them.